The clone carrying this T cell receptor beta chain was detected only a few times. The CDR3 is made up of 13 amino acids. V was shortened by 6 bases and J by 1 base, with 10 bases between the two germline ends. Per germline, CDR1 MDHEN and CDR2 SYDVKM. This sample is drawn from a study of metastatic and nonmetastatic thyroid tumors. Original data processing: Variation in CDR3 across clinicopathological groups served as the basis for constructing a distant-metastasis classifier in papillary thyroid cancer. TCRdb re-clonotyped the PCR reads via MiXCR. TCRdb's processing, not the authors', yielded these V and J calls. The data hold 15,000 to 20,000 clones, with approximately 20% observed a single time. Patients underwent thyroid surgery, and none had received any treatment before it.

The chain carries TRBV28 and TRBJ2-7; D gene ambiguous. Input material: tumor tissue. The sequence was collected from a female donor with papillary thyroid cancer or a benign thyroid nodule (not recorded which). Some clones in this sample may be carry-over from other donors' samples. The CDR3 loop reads CASRRDTSYEQYF. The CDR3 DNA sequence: TGTGCCAGCAGGAGAGACACGTCCTACGAGCAGTACTTC.